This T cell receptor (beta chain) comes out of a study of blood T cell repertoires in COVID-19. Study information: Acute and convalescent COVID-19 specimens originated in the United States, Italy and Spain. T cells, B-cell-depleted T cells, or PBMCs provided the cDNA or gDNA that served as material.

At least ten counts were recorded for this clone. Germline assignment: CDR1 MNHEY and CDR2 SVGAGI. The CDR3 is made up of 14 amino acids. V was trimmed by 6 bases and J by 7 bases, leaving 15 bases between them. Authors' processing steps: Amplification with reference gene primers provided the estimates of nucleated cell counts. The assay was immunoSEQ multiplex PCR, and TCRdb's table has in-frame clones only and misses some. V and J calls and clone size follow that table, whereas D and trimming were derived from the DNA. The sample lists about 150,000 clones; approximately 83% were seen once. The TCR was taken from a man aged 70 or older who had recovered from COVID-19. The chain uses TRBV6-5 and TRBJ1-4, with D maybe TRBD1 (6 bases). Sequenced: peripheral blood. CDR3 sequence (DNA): TGTGCCAGCAGCCACAGGGAAGGAGGTGAAAAACTGTTTTTT. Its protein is CASSHREGGEKLFF.